This entry features one T cell receptor beta chain sequence. The data were taken from a study of blood T cell repertoires in COVID-19. Study context: The United States, Italy and Spain were the sources of the acute and convalescent COVID-19 samples. The analysed material was cDNA or gDNA that came from T cells, B-cell-depleted T cells, or PBMCs.

The study drew participants aged about 18 to 89 years from some 23 US areas. The authors' processing: Estimates of nucleated cell counts were drawn from the amplification of reference gene primers. This table comes from immunoSEQ multiplex PCR, and its TCRdb copy is limited to in-frame clones, with some not included. V and J calls plus clone size are reproduced from that table; the DNA served to infer D and trimming. The profile covers 150,000 to 200,000 clones, with about 91% appearing a single time and approximately 0.8% taken by the ten largest. Specimen: PBMCs or T cells enriched from blood (not recorded which). The sequence was collected from a woman aged 18-29 years who had recovered from COVID-19.

CDR3 protein: CGVGGRAADTQYF. The CDR3 DNA follows: TGTGGGGTCGGCGGGAGGGCCGCAGATACGCAGTATTTT. The V gene is TRBV28, the J gene TRBJ2-3; 9 bases are a match to TRBD2. Germline V gene sequence: CDR1 MDHEN, CDR2 SYDVKM. This CDR3 comprises 13 residues.